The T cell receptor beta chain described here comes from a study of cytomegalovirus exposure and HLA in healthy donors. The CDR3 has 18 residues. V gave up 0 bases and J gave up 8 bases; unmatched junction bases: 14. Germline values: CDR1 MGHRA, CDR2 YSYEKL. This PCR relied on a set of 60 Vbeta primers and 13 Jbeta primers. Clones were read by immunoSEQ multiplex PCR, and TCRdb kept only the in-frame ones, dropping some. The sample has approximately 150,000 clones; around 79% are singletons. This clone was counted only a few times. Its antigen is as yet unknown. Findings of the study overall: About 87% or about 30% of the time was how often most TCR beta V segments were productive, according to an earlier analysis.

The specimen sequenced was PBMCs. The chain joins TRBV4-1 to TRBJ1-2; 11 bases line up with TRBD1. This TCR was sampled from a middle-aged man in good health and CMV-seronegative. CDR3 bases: TGCGCCAGCAGCCAAGAGAGAGGACAGGGGGCCCCGGGTGGAGGCTACACCTTC. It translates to CASSQERGQGAPGGGYTF.